Listed here is a single T cell receptor (beta chain). The sample comes from a study of cytomegalovirus exposure and HLA in healthy donors. The CDR3 length is 15 residues. Germline V gene data show CDR1 as LNHDA and CDR2 as SQIVND (reference sequence). V was pared by 6 bases and J by 4 bases, with 7 bases of the junction left unmatched. Researchers ran the PCR with 60 Vbeta and 13 Jbeta primers. Only in-frame clones appear in the TCRdb table, and some are missing; sequencing was by immunoSEQ multiplex PCR. There are approximately 140,000 clones in the sample; around 80% occur only once, and just over 8.5% lies in the top ten.

The receptor's source is a woman aged 50 to 60 in good health and CMV-seropositive. The material sequenced was PBMCs. The genes are TRBV19 and TRBJ2-2; 8 bases align to TRBD2. The CDR3 spells CASRTGGPGTGELFF. The CDR3 DNA reads as TGTGCCAGTAGGACGGGGGGGCCCGGCACCGGGGAGCTGTTTTTT.